A single sample is the source of the 30 T cell receptor beta chains below, sequenced in a study of T cells after yellow fever vaccination. TCRdb called the 5' RACE reads again in MiXCR, with one record for every CDR3 protein. The sample holds approximately 330,000 distinct CDR3 sequences, approximately 12% seen once. The material sequenced was CD4+ T cells sorted from PBMCs, taken 15 days after the yellow fever booster vaccination. All receptors derive from a man between 18 and 35 years old who received the YFV17D yellow fever vaccine.

The chain uses TRBV14 and TRBJ2-1, with TRBD1 matching over 8 bases. The CDR3 extends over 16 amino acids. Germline assignment: CDR1 SGHDN and CDR2 FVKESK. With 2 bases clipped from V and 0 bases from J, the junction kept 3 bases outside the gene matches. This CDR3 reads CASSQRTGFSYNEQFF. CDR3 DNA: TGTGCCAGCAGCCAAAGGACAGGGTTCTCCTACAATGAGCAGTTCTTC.

This clonotype has a handful of counts. The rearrangement joins TRBV5-1 to TRBJ2-1; 10 bases are a match to TRBD2. The J segment lost 9 bases and the V segment lost 1 base, leaving 4 bases of the junction unmatched. CDR1 and CDR2 (germline): SGHRS, YFSETQ. The CDR3 is made up of 14 amino acids. The CDR3 nucleotides are TGCGCCAGCAGCTTGAGTCTAGCGGGGGCTGAGCAGTTCTTC. It translates to CASSLSLAGAEQFF.

The genes are TRBV2 and TRBJ2-1; 8 bases agree with TRBD1. This CDR3 region has 14 residues. Per the germline V gene, CDR1 is SNHLY and CDR2 is FYNNEI. Losses at the gene ends were 4 bases for V and 3 bases for J; bases not matched to a gene: 2. The CDR3 sequence: CASSVDRGYNEQFF. CDR3 in DNA: TGTGCCAGCAGTGTAGACAGGGGCTACAATGAGCAGTTCTTC.

In its sample, this clonotype was seen a few times. The chain links TRBV28 to TRBJ2-5; 10 bases align to TRBD2. The ends lost 4 bases at V and 5 bases at J; junction bases unmatched: 10. CDR1 MDHEN and CDR2 SYDVKM come from the germline V gene. The CDR3 totals 16 residues. Written as DNA, the CDR3 is TGTGCCAGCAGTTCCCCACAAGCGGGGGGGTTGGAGACCCAGTACTTC. Protein sequence: CASSSPQAGGLETQYF.

In its sample, this clonotype was seen a few times. This chain links TRBV29-1 with TRBJ2-7; TRBD2 matches at 7 bases. J gave up 0 bases and V 6 bases, and 5 bases lay outside the gene matches. Germline V CDR1 and CDR2: SQVTM, ANQGSEA. The CDR3 is made up of 13 amino acids. CDR3 sequence (DNA): TGCAGCGTCCACGGGGGGTCCTCCTACGAGCAGTACTTC. Translation: CSVHGGSSYEQYF.

The J gene is TRBJ2-1, the V gene TRBV6-1; D may be TRBD1 (6 bases). Germline values: CDR1 MNHNS, CDR2 SASEGT. Trimming took off 7 bases at V and 2 bases at J, with 12 bases between the two ends. CDR3 length: 14 amino acids. The CDR3 coding sequence is TGTGCCAGCACGTCGACAGGAACCTACAATGAGCAGTTCTTC. It yields the protein CASTSTGTYNEQFF.

This clonotype was found many times. V and J are TRBV5-1 and TRBJ2-1, with D perhaps matching TRBD1 or TRBD2 (6 bases each). The CDR3 consists of 16 residues. V gave up 4 bases and J gave up 4 bases, with 18 bases separating them. The germline V gene encodes CDR1 SGHRS and CDR2 YFSETQ. The CDR3: CASSPRGDSGYNEQFF. The CDR3 nucleotides are TGCGCCAGCAGCCCGAGGGGGGACTCAGGGTACAATGAGCAGTTCTTC. The entire variable domain, with the rest obtained from reference TRBV5-1 and TRBJ2-1, is as follows: KAGVTQTPRYLIKTRGQQVTLSCSPISGHRSVSWYQQTPGQGLQFLFEYFSETQRNKGNFPGRFSGRQFSNSRSEMNVSTLELGDSALYLCASSPRGDSGYNEQFFGPGTRLTVL.

This clonotype was seen a few times. V gene TRBV24-1 combines with J gene TRBJ1-1; maybe TRBD1 (5 bases). The CDR3 covers 16 residues. Trimming left V 1 base short and J 6 bases short, with 17 bases between. Per the germline V gene, CDR1 is KGHDR and CDR2 is SFDVKD. As DNA, the CDR3 is TGTGCCACCAGTGATTTCTGGGCCAAAATGGGGCCTGAAGCTTTCTTT. Amino acid sequence: CATSDFWAKMGPEAFF.

This clonotype was detected only a few times. J is TRBJ1-1 and V is TRBV7-2; D remains unclear. V shed 5 bases and J shed 1 base, with 17 bases lying between them. The germline V gene encodes CDR1 SGHTA and CDR2 FQGNSA. The CDR3 consists of 16 residues. This chain's CDR3 is CASSQKLAGRNTEAFF. The DNA of the CDR3 is TGTGCCAGCAGCCAAAAACTGGCCGGCAGGAACACTGAAGCTTTCTTT.

This clonotype was seen more than once but under ten times. The chain combines TRBV6-2 or TRBV6-3 with TRBJ2-7, with 7 bases matching TRBD1. Germline V gene lookup returns CDR1 MNHEY and CDR2 SVGEGT. This CDR3 is built from 14 residues. After removal of 4 bases from V and 3 bases from J, the junction contained 6 bases not matched to a gene. The CDR3 DNA is TGTGCCAGCAGTTCCCCGGGACAGAGCTACGAGCAGTACGTC. Protein product: CASSSPGQSYEQYV.

The genes are TRBV7-2 and TRBJ2-3, with D perhaps TRBD1 (5 bases). This CDR3 has 15 residues. V was cut by 4 bases and J by 2 bases, with 13 bases left in between. From germline, CDR1 is SGHTA and CDR2 FQGNSA. CDR3 sequence: CASSWRQGYTDTQYF. The CDR3 DNA is TGTGCCAGCAGCTGGCGGCAGGGATACACAGATACGCAGTATTTT. The full variable domain, in which reference TRBV7-2 and TRBJ2-3 provide the parts outside the CDR3, is GAGVSQSPSNKVTEKGKDVELRCDPISGHTALYWYRQSLGQGLEFLIYFQGNSAPDKSGLPSDRFSAERTGGSVSTLTIQRTQQEDSAVYLCASSWRQGYTDTQYFGPGTRLTVL.

This rearrangement joins TRBV28 to TRBJ1-5; perhaps TRBD1 as D (5 bases). This CDR3 has 15 amino acids. V lost 6 bases to trimming and J lost 8 bases, with 20 bases between them. The V gene's germline CDR1 is MDHEN and CDR2 SYDVKM. CDR3 sequence: CASSPPDTAYEPQHF. CDR3 coding DNA: TGTGCCAGCAGCCCTCCGGACACTGCTTACGAGCCCCAGCATTTT.

CDR3 bases: TGTGCCAGCAGCCAAGCGTCCGTCTACTATGGCTACACCTTC. Its translation: CASSQASVYYGYTF. The chain carries TRBV3-1 and TRBJ1-2; D is unresolved. Germline CDR1 reads LGHDT; CDR2 reads YNNKEL (reference sequence). Trimming shortened V by 1 base and J by 3 bases, and 9 bases separated the two germline ends. The CDR3 sequence is 14 residues long.

This chain links TRBV2 with TRBJ2-7, with TRBD1 as a possible D gene (6 bases). Germline CDR1 reads SNHLY; CDR2 reads FYNNEI. Trimming cost V 5 bases and J 3 bases, with 11 bases left between them. The CDR3 has 13 residues. This chain's CDR3 is CASSPRGSYEQYV. The CDR3 nucleotides read TGTGCCAGCAGTCCCAGGGGTAGCTACGAGCAGTACGTC.

The chain joins TRBV11-1 to TRBJ2-7, with 11 bases aligning to TRBD1. Trimming removed 5 bases from V and 2 bases from J; junction bases left unmatched: 5. This CDR3 region has 15 residues. CDR1 is SGHAT and CDR2 is FQDESV in the germline V gene (reference sequence). CDR3 bases: TGTGCCAGCAGCACCCGGGACAGGGGGACCTACGAGCAGTACTTC. Translation: CASSTRDRGTYEQYF.

This clonotype was found a few times. The chain has TRBV7-9 and TRBJ2-7; D call uncertain. The V and J ends lost 5 bases and 2 bases respectively, with 10 bases between them. The CDR3 has 13 amino acids. Germline V gene data show CDR1 as SEHNR and CDR2 as FQNEAQ (reference sequence). The CDR3 reads CASSPNSAYEQYF. The CDR3 coding sequence is TGTGCCAGCAGCCCCAATTCTGCCTACGAGCAGTACTTC. Full variable domain (missing parts from reference TRBV7-9 and TRBJ2-7): DTGVSQNPRHKITKRGQNVTFRCDPISEHNRLYWYRQTLGQGPEFLTYFQNEAQLEKSRLLSDRFSAERPKGSFSTLEIQRTEQGDSAMYLCASSPNSAYEQYFGPGTRLTVT.

This clonotype has more than one count but fewer than ten. The V call is TRBV5-6, the J call TRBJ1-2; 8 bases fit TRBD1. The germline gives CDR1 SGHDT, CDR2 YYEEEE. Trimming removed 3 bases from V and 3 bases from J; junction bases left unmatched: 10. This CDR3 has 16 amino acids. CDR3 nucleotides: TGTGCCAGCAGCTCGTTGGACAGGGCGATTTACTATGGCTACACCTTC. The encoded protein is CASSSLDRAIYYGYTF.

This clonotype was seen at least ten times. This chain connects TRBV7-8 to TRBJ2-2; 7 bases fit TRBD1. V shed 7 bases and J 8 bases; nucleotides not matched to a gene: 13. The CDR3 sequence is 15 residues long. Germline loops: CDR1 SGHVS, CDR2 FQNEAQ. Here the CDR3 DNA reads TGTGCCAGCAACGTAGGGATAGGGGGCTCAGGGGAGCTGTTTTTT. Protein product: CASNVGIGGSGELFF.

This clonotype was observed a few times. This chain links TRBV7-9 with TRBJ2-1; D is undetermined. The ends were cut back, 4 bases at V and 7 bases at J, with 17 bases in the middle. Germline loops: CDR1 SEHNR, CDR2 FQNEAQ (reference sequence). CDR3 length equals 15 residues. DNA for the CDR3: TGTGCCAGCAGCTCCGGTCACGTAGTATCAAATGAGCAGTTCTTC. Translated, it gives CASSSGHVVSNEQFF.

V and J are TRBV12-5 and TRBJ2-5; 7 nucleotides line up with TRBD2. Per germline, CDR1 LGHNT and CDR2 FRNRAP. The CDR3 contains 14 residues. CDR3 region: CGTSPGAGVETQYF. The CDR3 region has the DNA TGTGGTACAAGCCCCGGGGCGGGGGTGGAGACCCAGTACTTC. The whole variable domain, remainder taken from reference TRBV12-5 and TRBJ2-5, is DARVTQTPRHKVTEMGQEVTMRCQPILGHNTVFWYRQTMMQGLELLAYFRNRAPLDDSGMPKDRFSAEMPDATLATLKIQPSEPRDSAVYFCGTSPGAGVETQYFGPGTRLLVL.

The J gene is TRBJ2-1, the V gene TRBV7-2, with 11 bases matching TRBD1. CDR3 length: 16 amino acids. J was trimmed by 6 bases and V by 5 bases; bases with no gene match: 9. Germline values: CDR1 SGHTA, CDR2 FQGNSA. CDR3 DNA sequence: TGTGCCAGCAGCCCCGGGGACAGGGGGAATATCAATGAGCAGTTCTTC. Its protein is CASSPGDRGNINEQFF.

The chain employs TRBV5-5 and TRBJ1-1; D is unclear. Germline V lookup: CDR1 SGHKS, CDR2 YYEKEE (reference sequence). The CDR3 runs 14 residues. With 7 bases removed from V and 3 bases from J, the gap between germline ends came to 16 bases. CDR3 sequence: CASLLAGWYTEAFF. For the CDR3, the DNA is TGTGCCAGCCTTCTTGCGGGGTGGTACACTGAAGCTTTCTTT.

The V and J genes are TRBV5-1 and TRBJ2-5, with 7 nucleotides matching TRBD1. The CDR3 has 13 amino acids. With V trimmed by 5 bases and J by 5 bases, 6 bases remained unmatched. Germline CDR1 reads SGHRS; CDR2 reads YFSETQ. The CDR3 region has the DNA TGCGCCAGCAGACTTACAGGGGAGGAGACCCAGTACTTC. Protein: CASRLTGEETQYF. Full variable domain (outside the CDR3, taken from reference TRBV5-1 and TRBJ2-5): KAGVTQTPRYLIKTRGQQVTLSCSPISGHRSVSWYQQTPGQGLQFLFEYFSETQRNKGNFPGRFSGRQFSNSRSEMNVSTLELGDSALYLCASRLTGEETQYFGPGTRLLVL.

The V and J genes are TRBV28 and TRBJ1-6, with D perhaps matching TRBD1 (5 bases). The CDR3 contains 16 residues. V was clipped by 2 bases and J by 5 bases, with 13 bases between them. CDR1 and CDR2 (germline): MDHEN, SYDVKM. CDR3 bases: TGTGCCAGCAGTTTAGGCGGGACGGGTCATAATTCACCCCTCCACTTT. As protein: CASSLGGTGHNSPLHF.

This clonotype was detected a few times. The chain is built from TRBV18 and TRBJ2-3; D call uncertain. The V end lost 0 bases, the J end lost 0 bases, and 10 bases lay between the germline ends. The V gene's germline CDR1 is KGHSH and CDR2 LQKENI. The CDR3 consists of 16 residues. The CDR3 spells CASSPPRNPSTDTQYF. The CDR3, as DNA: TGTGCCAGCTCACCACCCCGCAACCCCAGCACAGATACGCAGTATTTT. Full variable domain (outside the CDR3, taken from reference TRBV18 and TRBJ2-3): NAGVMQNPRHLVRRRGQEARLRCSPMKGHSHVYWYRQLPEEGLKFMVYLQKENIIDESGMPKERFSAEFPKEGPSILRIQQVVRGDSAAYFCASSPPRNPSTDTQYFGPGTRLTVL.

This chain connects TRBV7-2 to TRBJ2-5; D gene uncertain. The V end was cut by 2 bases, the J end by 5 bases, with 9 bases between. Germline V gene sequence: CDR1 SGHTA, CDR2 FQGNSA. CDR3 length: 13 amino acids. CDR3 in DNA: TGTGCCAGCAGCTTATCCGTTCACGAGACCCAGTACTTC. Translated, it gives CASSLSVHETQYF.

This clonotype was seen a handful of times. The chain links TRBV19 to TRBJ2-4; D is unclear. This CDR3 has 15 amino acids. Germline CDR1 LNHDA, CDR2 SQIVND (reference sequence). Trimming left V 6 bases short and J 3 bases short, with 15 bases between. In nucleotides, the CDR3 is TGTGCCAGTAGAGGCTCAGCGTCTAGCAAAAACATTCAGTACTTC. Amino acid sequence: CASRGSASSKNIQYF.

The sample holds a few counts of this clonotype. The chain has TRBV2 and TRBJ2-2; TRBD2 matches at 7 bases. The trim removed 8 bases at V and 3 bases at J, leaving 0 bases unmatched. The CDR3 totals 12 residues. The germline CDR1 and CDR2 sequences are SNHLY and FYNNEI. CDR3 protein: CASGGDTGELFF. The CDR3 region has the DNA TGTGCCAGCGGGGGGGACACCGGGGAGCTGTTTTTT. Full variable domain (outside the CDR3, taken from reference TRBV2 and TRBJ2-2): EPEVTQTPSHQVTQMGQEVILRCVPISNHLYFYWYRQILGQKVEFLVSFYNNEISEKSEIFDDQFSVERPDGSNFTLKIRSTKLEDSAMYFCASGGDTGELFFGEGSRLTVL.

J is TRBJ1-5 and V is TRBV5-6, with D maybe TRBD1 (6 bases). This CDR3 region has 16 residues. From germline, CDR1 is SGHDT and CDR2 YYEEEE. The ends were cut back, 4 bases at V and 4 bases at J, with 18 bases in the middle. In nucleotides, the CDR3 is TGTGCCAGCAGCAGGTACGGCCAGGGGCGTAATCAGCCCCAGCATTTT. It specifies CASSRYGQGRNQPQHF.

A few counts support this clonotype. This rearrangement joins TRBV5-1 to TRBJ2-3; TRBD2 agrees at 12 bases. Germline V gene sequence: CDR1 SGHRS, CDR2 YFSETQ. The trim removed 4 bases at V and 7 bases at J, leaving 4 bases unmatched. CDR3 length: 14 amino acids. The CDR3 loop reads CASSLAGGRYTQYF. The CDR3 DNA reads TGCGCCAGCAGCCTAGCGGGGGGGCGATATACGCAGTATTTT. The full variable domain, in which reference TRBV5-1 and TRBJ2-3 provide the parts outside the CDR3, is KAGVTQTPRYLIKTRGQQVTLSCSPISGHRSVSWYQQTPGQGLQFLFEYFSETQRNKGNFPGRFSGRQFSNSRSEMNVSTLELGDSALYLCASSLAGGRYTQYFGPGTRLTVL.